This T cell receptor beta chain was documented in a study of T cell clones after liver transplantation (dated by TCRdb to the late 2010s). About the study as a whole: ITN030ST, the source of the samples, was a randomized trial that attempted immunosuppression withdrawal within 2 years of liver transplantation. Donor-reactive T cell clones were identified by TCRbeta sequencing following a pre-transplant mixed lymphocyte reaction and were subsequently tracked in post-transplant blood. Third party-reactive TCRbeta sequences were also identified from pre-transplant MLRs to serve as an antigen-independent comparator for donor-reactive sequences. Of the eight recipients, three were HCV-positive, while the remaining recipients had been transplanted for non-autoimmune, non-viral indications. No induction therapy was given to the subjects, and standard immunosuppression was administered until randomization at 12-24 months post-transplant. Tolerance was defined as complete immunosuppression withdrawal for at least one year with no rise in liver enzymes beyond twice the upper limit of normal. Blood samples were collected pre-transplant, then pre-randomization ahead of withdrawal, and finally post-randomization once withdrawal had either been completed or failed. A cohort of 8 liver transplant recipients was studied, of whom 3 were classified as tolerant and 5 as non-tolerant.

Using immunoSEQ, frozen genomic DNA was subjected to high-throughput TCRbeta CDR3 sequencing, a process that included PCR amplification, mapping, bias correction and internal controls. In the source study's methods: Only productive rearrangements were retained, with each unique TCRbeta sequence defined by its CDR3 nucleotide sequence together with its V and J gene. For a sequence to be called donor-reactive, it needed a frequency of at least 0.01% and at least 5-fold expansion in CFSE-low cells compared with unstimulated pre-transplant cells. Minimum frequency thresholds were set for each subject based on the unstimulated sample with the lowest template count, ensuring at least 90% detection power. Jensen-Shannon divergence between the top 1000 TCRbeta sequences after and before transplant was used to measure repertoire turnover. Two-sided Fisher's exact tests were used to test for changes in the detection of donor-reactive sequences. As stored in TCRdb, this immuneACCESS dataset retains in-frame rearrangements with V and J assigned. A fraction of the clones does not appear; measured against another copy, unresolved V genes explain less than half of the discrepancy, and the remainder lacks a known reason. V, J and clone size are taken as reported in that table, and D and trimming were inferred from the DNA itself. Present in this sample are about 120,000 clones, about nine tenths of which were seen just once. The top ten clones comprise 0.8% to 0.9% of the sample.

With respect to this clone: Its antigen target is currently unknown. No much larger clone is present one base from it, and per-base qualities are unavailable.

After removal of 2 bases from V and 5 bases from J, the junction retains 9 bases not matched to a gene. The CDR3 has 16 amino acids, counting the end cysteine and phenylalanine. CDR3 DNA only is kept here, 48 bases in frame from base 1. For CDR1 and CDR2, the germline V gene (reference sequence) lists LNHNV and YYDKDF. Summary of the overall study and its limitations: Donor-reactive sequences declined more than third party-reactive ones, suggesting partial antigen-specific deletion unrelated to withdrawal success. Because of small, heterogeneous patient numbers and non-standardized post-transplant time points, the conclusions were only preliminary. Since no allograft tissue specimens were available, donor-reactive T cells may have migrated into the graft instead of being deleted. In most of the 8 subjects, regardless of tolerance or HCV status, circulating donor-reactive CD4 TCRbeta sequences dropped significantly post-transplant. In two subjects, low numbers of available donor cells limited the measurable donor-reactive repertoire. When repertoire turnover was taken into account, detection of donor-reactive sequences was significantly reduced in 7 of 8 subjects for CD4 and in 8 of 8 subjects for CD8.

Unstimulated PBMCs, after thawing, were stained for CD3, CD4 and CD8 and then FACS-sorted into CD3+CD4+ and CD3+CD8+ populations. Randomization to immunosuppression withdrawal applied to every one of the 8 studied subjects. Genomic DNA was isolated with the Qiagen DNeasy Blood and Tissue Kit. Rearrangement joined TRBV15 to TRBJ2-5; TRBD1 matches 9 bases in the middle. This clonotype was sampled from a human patient who received a liver transplant. After a transplant, the graft donor may have provided part of the T cells. The material sequenced was CD4+ T cells from blood, taken 12 months after liver transplant. CDR3 protein: CATSRPRRDRVETQYF. The nucleotides read TGTGCCACCAGCAGACCAAGAAGGGACAGGGTCGAGACCCAGTACTTC. The reference TRBV15 and TRBJ2-5 proteins fill in what lies around the CDR3, so the full variable domain reads DAMVIQNPRYQVTQFGKPVTLSCSQTLNHNVMYWYQQKSSQAPKLLFHYYDKDFNNEADTPDNFQSRRPNTSFCFLDIRSPGLGDTAMYLCATSRPRRDRVETQYFGPGTRLLVL.